This T cell receptor (beta chain) was captured in a study of shared clonotypes between healthy human individuals. This clone occurred a few times. An assay was performed, and its level was deep. Method: immunoSEQ multiplex PCR; TCRdb's copy keeps in-frame clones and lacks some. The sample carries 2 million to 2.5 million clones, about 94% recorded once. Germline V gene sequence: CDR1 WSHSY, CDR2 SAAADI. The CDR3 length is 12 residues. V lost 9 bases to trimming and J lost 7 bases, with 13 bases between them. The chain links TRBV10-2 to TRBJ1-5; D possibly corresponds to TRBD1 (6 bases). The sequence was collected from a man between 18 and 35 years old in good health. Material: naive CD4+ T cells sorted from blood. Subset specified: CD45RA+ positively selected. The CDR3 reads CASSQGTQPQHF. As DNA, the CDR3 is TGCGCCAGTTCACAGGGCACACAGCCCCAGCATTTT.